Each of the 23 T cell receptor beta chains below was sequenced from the same sample in a study of shared clonotypes between healthy human individuals. Naive-designated CD8 cells lacked CD45RO, were positively enriched for CCR7, and omitted terminally differentiated effector memory CD45RA+ cells. Only in-frame clones appear in the TCRdb table, and some are missing; sequencing was by immunoSEQ multiplex PCR. The sample has about 700,000 clones; about 90% are singletons. What was sequenced was naive CD8+ T cells sorted from blood. These receptors originate from a man in his thirties or forties in good health.

CDR3 DNA: TGTGCCAGCAGAGACGCAACTAATGAAAAACTGTTTTTT. Translation gives CASRDATNEKLFF. The chain is built from TRBV6-5 and TRBJ1-4; D call uncertain. The CDR3 has 13 residues. Germline V gene data show CDR1 as MNHEY and CDR2 as SVGAGI. The germline V and J ends were trimmed by 6 bases and 0 bases, with 5 bases remaining between them.

The rearrangement uses TRBV7-9 and TRBJ2-1; D uncertain. Germline V gives CDR1 SEHNR, CDR2 FQNEAQ (reference sequence). The V and J ends lost 1 base and 4 bases respectively, with 17 bases between them. The CDR3 is 17 amino acids. The DNA for the CDR3 is TGTGCCAGCAGCTTAGTAGGCACCTTGGCCCTTTACAATGAGCAGTTCTTC. Translation: CASSLVGTLALYNEQFF.

V gene TRBV7-9 combines with J gene TRBJ1-2, with D possibly being TRBD1 (5 bases). Germline values: CDR1 SEHNR, CDR2 FQNEAQ (reference sequence). Trimming removed 4 bases from V and 4 bases from J, with 25 bases in between. The length of the CDR3 is 18 residues. Here the CDR3 DNA reads TGTGCCAGCAGCTCGGTATCTACGGGGCCAGTCTCGGGCTATGGCTACACCTTC. This codes for CASSSVSTGPVSGYGYTF.

The rearrangement uses TRBV7-2 and TRBJ2-1; tentatively, D is TRBD1 (5 bases). Germline CDR1 reads SGHTA; CDR2 reads FQGNSA. V gave up 5 bases and J gave up 3 bases, with 14 bases separating them. The CDR3 covers 15 residues. The CDR3: CASSETTAIYNEQFF. The CDR3 bases are TGTGCCAGCAGCGAAACGACAGCAATCTACAATGAGCAGTTCTTC.

The chain employs TRBV28 and TRBJ2-1; 7 positions agree with TRBD1. The V segment lost 3 bases and the J segment 5 bases; nucleotides outside the gene matches: 4. CDR1 and CDR2 from the germline V gene are MDHEN and SYDVKM. The CDR3 runs to 14 residues. The CDR3 is CASSLGQPDNEQFF. CDR3 DNA: TGTGCCAGCAGTTTGGGACAGCCAGACAATGAGCAGTTCTTC. The full variable domain, its missing parts supplied by reference TRBV28 and TRBJ2-1, is DVKVTQSSRYLVKRTGEKVFLECVQDMDHENMFWYRQDPGLGLRLIYFSYDVKMKEKGDIPEGYSVSREKKERFSLILESASTNQTSMYLCASSLGQPDNEQFFGPGTRLTVL.

The CDR3 loop reads CASSLEGRGPLEDEQYF. CDR3 sequence (DNA): TGTGCCAGCAGCTTAGAAGGACGGGGCCCCCTCGAAGACGAGCAGTACTTC. The rearrangement joins TRBV7-9 to TRBJ2-7, with D perhaps assigned TRBD1 or TRBD2 (5 bases each). V dropped 1 base and J dropped 5 bases, with 21 bases sitting between them. Germline V gene data show CDR1 as SEHNR and CDR2 as FQNEAQ (reference sequence). The CDR3 is 17 amino acids.

In DNA form, the CDR3 reads TGTGCCAGCAGCTCACCGGGACAGGGGGCTTCTGGGGAGCTGTTTTTT. Its translation is CASSSPGQGASGELFF. The chain has TRBV6-6 and TRBJ2-2; 12 positions match TRBD1. J was trimmed by 8 bases and V by 6 bases; bases with no gene match: 10. In germline, CDR1 is MNHNY, CDR2 SVGAGI (reference sequence). CDR3 size: 16 residues.

The chain links TRBV27 to TRBJ2-1; 14 bases match TRBD2. The V segment lost 4 bases and the J segment 9 bases; nucleotides outside the gene matches: 5. Germline values: CDR1 MNHEY, CDR2 SMNVEV (reference sequence). This CDR3 contains 15 residues. The CDR3 reads CASSWGLAGDSEQFF. The CDR3 DNA reads as TGTGCCAGCAGTTGGGGACTAGCGGGAGATAGTGAGCAGTTCTTC.

The J gene is TRBJ2-2, the V gene TRBV6-1; D possibly corresponds to TRBD2 (5 bases). Germline V gene data show CDR1 as MNHNS and CDR2 as SASEGT. The V end was cut by 4 bases, the J end by 10 bases, with 16 bases between. This CDR3 is built from 14 residues. The CDR3 DNA is TGTGCCAGCAGTGTAGGACTGCGTTATGAGGAGCTGTTTTTT. This encodes CASSVGLRYEELFF.

The gene calls are TRBV4-1 and TRBJ2-3; possible D gene TRBD2, 6 bases. The CDR3 has 17 amino acids. Germline V lookup: CDR1 MGHRA, CDR2 YSYEKL. V lost 1 base, J lost 6 bases, and 20 bases lay in between. The chain's CDR3 is CASSQGPGTPTMDTQYF. The CDR3 DNA reads TGCGCCAGCAGCCAAGGTCCGGGGACTCCGACAATGGATACGCAGTATTTT.

This chain connects TRBV9 to TRBJ2-3, with TRBD1 matching 7 bases. V gave up 0 bases and J gave up 3 bases; unmatched junction bases: 16. From germline, CDR1 is SGDLS and CDR2 YYNGEE. The CDR3 length is 19 residues. In DNA form, the CDR3 reads TGTGCCAGCAGCGTAGACGAGACCCCGGGACAGTCAGAGACAGATACGCAGTATTTT. It encodes CASSVDETPGQSETDTQYF.

Only one count was recorded for this clone. V gene TRBV5-4 combines with J gene TRBJ2-1, with D unresolved. The CDR3 contains 11 residues. Per the germline V gene, CDR1 is SGHNT and CDR2 is YYREEE (reference sequence). Trimming left V 4 bases short and J 5 bases short, with 4 bases between. The CDR3 region is CASSGHNEQFF. CDR3 coding DNA: TGTGCCAGCAGCGGCCACAATGAGCAGTTCTTC.

The rearrangement joins TRBV28 to TRBJ2-1; 10 nucleotides align to TRBD2. CDR3 length: 15 residues. Germline-derived CDR1 and CDR2 are MDHEN and SYDVKM. V gave up 6 bases and J gave up 4 bases; unmatched junction bases: 6. CDR3 residues: CASRAGLARYNEQFF. CDR3 DNA sequence: TGTGCCAGCAGGGCGGGACTAGCGCGGTACAATGAGCAGTTCTTC. Based on the CDR3 plus reference TRBV28 and TRBJ2-1, the full variable domain is DVKVTQSSRYLVKRTGEKVFLECVQDMDHENMFWYRQDPGLGLRLIYFSYDVKMKEKGDIPEGYSVSREKKERFSLILESASTNQTSMYLCASRAGLARYNEQFFGPGTRLTVL.

This clone was recorded once. The chain couples TRBV11-2 to TRBJ2-7, with D possibly being TRBD2 (6 bases). Trimming stripped 5 bases from V and 5 bases from J, with 16 bases between. This CDR3 has 14 amino acids. CDR1 is SGHAT and CDR2 is FQNNGV in the germline V gene. The CDR3 loop is CASSTGGLWNEQYF. The CDR3 nucleotides read TGTGCCAGCAGCACTGGAGGGCTCTGGAACGAGCAGTACTTC.

This rearrangement joins TRBV4-1 to TRBJ2-7, with TRBD2 matching over 7 bases. This CDR3 is 15 amino acids long. The V gene end was trimmed by 4 bases and the J gene end by 1 base; junction bases not matched to a gene: 7. Germline-derived CDR1 and CDR2 are MGHRA and YSYEKL. The chain's CDR3 is CASSLLRDYSYEQYF. CDR3 coding DNA: TGCGCCAGCAGCCTGCTTCGGGACTATTCCTACGAGCAGTACTTC.

This clone was found once. This chain links TRBV6-4 with TRBJ1-1; 8 positions match TRBD1. The CDR3 covers 14 residues. After removal of 6 bases from V and 4 bases from J, the junction contained 7 bases not matched to a gene. CDR1 and CDR2 from the germline V gene are MRHNA and SNTAGT. The DNA for the CDR3 is TGTGCCAGCAGGGAGAGCGGACAGGGCACTGAAGCTTTCTTT. Encoded protein: CASRESGQGTEAFF.

V gene TRBV6-1 combines with J gene TRBJ2-7; tentative D call: TRBD2 (5 bases). CDR1 is MNHNS and CDR2 is SASEGT in the germline V gene. The germline V and J ends were trimmed by 6 bases and 4 bases, with 19 bases remaining between them. The CDR3 sequence is 15 residues long. CDR3 region: CASSLRDRPGYEQYF. The CDR3 DNA follows: TGTGCCAGCAGCCTCCGGGATCGCCCGGGTTACGAGCAGTACTTC.

V usage is TRBV15 and J usage is TRBJ1-2; D is unresolved. Germline CDR1 LNHNV, CDR2 YYDKDF (reference sequence). Trimming removed 0 bases at V and 8 bases at J, with 16 bases between. This CDR3 is 15 amino acids long. CDR3 DNA sequence: TGTGCCACCAGCAGAGAAAATGACTACGTCAAGGGCTACACCTTC. Amino acids: CATSRENDYVKGYTF.

J is TRBJ1-1 and V is TRBV6-1; D unresolved. Trimming left V 7 bases short and J 3 bases short, with 12 bases between. CDR1 is MNHNS, CDR2 SASEGT, per germline. This CDR3 has 13 residues. The CDR3 is CASNQVKHTEAFF. For the CDR3, the DNA is TGTGCCAGCAATCAGGTTAAACACACTGAAGCTTTCTTT.

The chain uses TRBV10-3 and TRBJ2-7; 8 bases map to TRBD1. The CDR3 spans 13 residues. The V gene end was trimmed by 10 bases and the J gene end by 3 bases; junction bases not matched to a gene: 8. Germline V gene lookup returns CDR1 ENHRY and CDR2 SYGVKD. CDR3 loop: CATGGGLSYEQYF. The CDR3 DNA follows: TGTGCCACAGGGGGCGGACTAAGCTACGAGCAGTACTTC.

J is TRBJ2-1 and V is TRBV29-1; TRBD1 agrees at 9 bases. J gave up 6 bases and V 7 bases, and 4 bases lay outside the gene matches. CDR3 length equals 12 residues. Looked up from germline, CDR1 is SQVTM and CDR2 is ANQGSEA. The DNA of the CDR3 is TGCAGCGAACAGGGGGCGCTCAATGAGCAGTTCTTC. Amino acid sequence: CSEQGALNEQFF.

The J gene is TRBJ2-3, the V gene TRBV14, with TRBD2 identical over 8 bases. The CDR3 covers 17 residues. V lost 1 base to trimming and J lost 5 bases; unmatched junction nucleotides: 11. In germline, CDR1 is SGHDN, CDR2 FVKESK. The CDR3 loop reads CASSQARAGVTRDTQYF. The CDR3 DNA follows: TGTGCCAGCAGCCAAGCTCGAGCGGGAGTTACAAGAGATACGCAGTATTTT.

A single count supports this clone. The chain recombines TRBV4-1 with TRBJ2-7; no reliable D call. Germline CDR1 reads MGHRA; CDR2 reads YSYEKL. V was pared by 3 bases and J by 4 bases, with 19 bases between. CDR3 length equals 16 residues. This CDR3 reads CASSQANRISGYEQYF. The CDR3 DNA follows: TGCGCCAGCAGCCAGGCCAACCGCATTTCAGGATACGAGCAGTACTTC.